The source of this TCR beta chain is a study of blood T cell repertoires in COVID-19. Profiling relied on immunoSEQ multiplex PCR, and the TCRdb table lists in-frame clones only, not all of them. In the table there are around 110,000 clones, 80% of which are singletons. CDR1 SGHTA and CDR2 FQGTGA come from the germline V gene. V lost 0 bases and J 3 bases, leaving 9 bases between the germline ends. This CDR3 spans 14 amino acids. The receptor was derived from a man aged 65 to 79 with acute or convalescent COVID-19. The sample comprised peripheral blood. The V call is TRBV7-3, the J call TRBJ2-7, with D tentatively TRBD2 (5 bases). The CDR3: CASSLTLGDYEQYF. CDR3 nucleotide sequence: TGTGCCAGCAGCTTAACGCTGGGAGACTACGAGCAGTACTTC.